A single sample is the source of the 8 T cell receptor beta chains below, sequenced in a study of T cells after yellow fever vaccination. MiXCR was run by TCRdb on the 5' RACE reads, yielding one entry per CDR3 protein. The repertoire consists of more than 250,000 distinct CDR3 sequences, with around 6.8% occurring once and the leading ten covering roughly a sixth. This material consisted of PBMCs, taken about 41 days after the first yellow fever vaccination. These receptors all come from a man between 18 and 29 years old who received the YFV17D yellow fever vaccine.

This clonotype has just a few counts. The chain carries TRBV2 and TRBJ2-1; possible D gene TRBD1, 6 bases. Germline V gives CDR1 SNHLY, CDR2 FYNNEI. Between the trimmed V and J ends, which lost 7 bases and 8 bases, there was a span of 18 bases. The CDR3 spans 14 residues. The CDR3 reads CASTYRVSLDEQFF. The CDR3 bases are TGTGCCAGCACTTACAGGGTCTCCCTCGATGAGCAGTTCTTC.

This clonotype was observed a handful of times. CDR3 sequence reads: CASSTTGTGALLTF. In DNA, the CDR3 is TGTGCCAGCAGCACAACCGGGACAGGGGCCCTCCTCACCTTC. The V gene is TRBV7-9, the J gene TRBJ1-2, with TRBD1 identical over 10 bases. Germline V gene data show CDR1 as SEHNR and CDR2 as FQNEAQ (reference sequence). This CDR3 comprises 14 residues. J was trimmed by 13 bases and V by 5 bases; bases with no gene match: 13.

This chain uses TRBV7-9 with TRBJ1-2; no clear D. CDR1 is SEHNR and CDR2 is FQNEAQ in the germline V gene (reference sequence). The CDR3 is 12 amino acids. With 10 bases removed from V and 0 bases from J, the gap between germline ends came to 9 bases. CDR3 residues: CATSASNYGYTF. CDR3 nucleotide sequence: TGTGCCACTTCAGCGTCTAACTATGGCTACACCTTC.

The chain's CDR3 is CASSPGRQRRAGNTIYF. CDR3 DNA sequence: TGCGCCAGCAGCCCAGGGAGGCAGCGACGTGCCGGAAACACCATATATTTT. The J gene is TRBJ1-3, the V gene TRBV4-1; weak D call: TRBD1 (5 bases). Trimming shortened V by 4 bases and J by 4 bases, and 20 bases separated the two germline ends. The CDR3 totals 17 residues. CDR1 MGHRA and CDR2 YSYEKL come from the germline V gene.

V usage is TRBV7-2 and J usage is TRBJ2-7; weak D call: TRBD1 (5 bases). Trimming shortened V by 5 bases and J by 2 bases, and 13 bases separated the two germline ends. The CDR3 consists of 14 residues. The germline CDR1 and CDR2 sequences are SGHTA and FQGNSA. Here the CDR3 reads CASSTNFRAYEQYV. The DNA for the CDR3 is TGTGCCAGCAGCACAAACTTCAGGGCCTACGAGCAGTACGTC.

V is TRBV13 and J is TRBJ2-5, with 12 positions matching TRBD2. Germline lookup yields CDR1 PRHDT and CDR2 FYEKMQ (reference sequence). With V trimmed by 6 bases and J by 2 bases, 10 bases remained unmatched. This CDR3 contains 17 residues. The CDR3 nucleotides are TGTGCCAGCAGTTTCGCAGCGGGACTAGCGGGTCAAGAGACCCAGTACTTC. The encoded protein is CASSFAAGLAGQETQYF. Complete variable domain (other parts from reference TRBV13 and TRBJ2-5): AAGVIQSPRHLIKEKRETATLKCYPIPRHDTVYWYQQGPGQDPQFLISFYEKMQSDKGSIPDRFSAQQFSDYHSELNMSSLELGDSALYFCASSFAAGLAGQETQYFGPGTRLLVL.

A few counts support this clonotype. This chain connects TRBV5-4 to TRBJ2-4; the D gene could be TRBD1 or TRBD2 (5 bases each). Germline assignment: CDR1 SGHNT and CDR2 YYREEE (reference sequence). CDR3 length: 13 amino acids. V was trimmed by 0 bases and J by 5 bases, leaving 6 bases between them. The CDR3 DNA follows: TGTGCCAGCAGCTTGGGGGGACAAAACATTCAGTACTTC. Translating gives CASSLGGQNIQYF.

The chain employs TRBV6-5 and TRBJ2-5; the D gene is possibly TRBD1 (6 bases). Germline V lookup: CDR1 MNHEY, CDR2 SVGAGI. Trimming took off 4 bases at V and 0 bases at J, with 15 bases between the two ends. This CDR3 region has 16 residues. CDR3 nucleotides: TGTGCCAGCAGTTCGCCGACCGACAGGTACCAAGAGACCCAGTACTTC. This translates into CASSSPTDRYQETQYF.